These 22 T cell receptor beta chains came from one sample sequenced in a study of Tregs in tolerant kidney transplant recipients. Sequenced by immunoSEQ multiplex PCR; TCRdb stores in-frame clones only, minus some. The table has fewer than 80,000 clones, roughly 98% seen once. The specimen comprised Tregs from blood, sampled before the transplant. Receptors originate from a human donor who received a combined kidney and bone marrow transplant.

This chain connects TRBV7-8 to TRBJ2-5; the D is unclear. The CDR3 extends over 14 amino acids. Germline assignment: CDR1 SGHVS and CDR2 FQNEAQ. V gave up 1 base and J gave up 1 base, with 7 bases separating them. The CDR3 DNA reads TGTGCCAGCAGCTTAGTCTTCGGCCAAGAGACCCAGTACTTC. This translates into CASSLVFGQETQYF. The variable domain in full, completed from reference TRBV7-8 and TRBJ2-5, reads GAGVSQSPRYKVAKRGQDVALRCDPISGHVSLFWYQQALGQGPEFLTYFQNEAQLDKSGLPSDRFFAERPEGSVSTLKIQRTQQEDSAVYLCASSLVFGQETQYFGPGTRLLVL.

CDR3 residues: CASHYEQGGGYTF. CDR3 in DNA: TGTGCCAGCCACTACGAACAGGGTGGTGGCTACACCTTC. The chain has TRBV6-6 and TRBJ1-2, with D tentatively TRBD1 (6 bases). Germline V gene sequence: CDR1 MNHNY, CDR2 SVGAGI (reference sequence). The CDR3 extends over 13 amino acids. V lost 8 bases to trimming and J lost 7 bases, with 17 bases between them.

The chain carries TRBV6-1 and TRBJ2-7; 9 nucleotides agree with TRBD1. Germline CDR1 MNHNS, CDR2 SASEGT. The V segment lost 7 bases and the J segment 1 base; nucleotides outside the gene matches: 8. The CDR3 has 15 amino acids. The CDR3, as DNA: TGTGCCAGCACGGGATTTGGGACAGGGTCCTACGAGCAGTACTTC. This codes for CASTGFGTGSYEQYF.

The rearrangement links TRBV29-1 to TRBJ2-3; possibly TRBD2 for D (5 bases). Germline values: CDR1 SQVTM, CDR2 ANQGSEA. Between the trimmed V and J ends, which lost 1 base and 0 bases, there was a span of 11 bases. This CDR3 is 15 amino acids long. CDR3 loop: CSVEGRGTSTDTQYF. CDR3 coding DNA: TGCAGCGTTGAAGGCCGGGGAACTAGCACAGATACGCAGTATTTT.

This chain joins TRBV6-5 and TRBJ2-1, with D possibly matching TRBD2 (5 bases). CDR1 and CDR2 from the germline V gene are MNHEY and SVGAGI. This CDR3 is built from 15 residues. The V end lost 5 bases, the J end lost 5 bases, and 16 bases lay between the germline ends. The CDR3 nucleotides read TGTGCCAGCAGTCGGCTAGCCCCTCCTAACAATGAGCAGTTCTTC. It is translated as CASSRLAPPNNEQFF.

This clone was counted once. V is TRBV9 and J is TRBJ2-1, with TRBD2 identical over 9 bases. CDR3 length equals 14 residues. Germline V gene data show CDR1 as SGDLS and CDR2 as YYNGEE. V lost 4 bases, J lost 9 bases, and 8 bases stayed unmatched. CDR3 DNA: TGTGCCAGCAGCCCTCGCGCGGGGGGGGGTGAGCAGTTCTTC. Its translation: CASSPRAGGGEQFF.

This clone showed up just a few times. The chain uses TRBV7-9 and TRBJ2-7; D gene ambiguous. CDR1 is SEHNR, CDR2 FQNEAQ, per germline (reference sequence). V dropped 5 bases and J dropped 0 bases, with 17 bases sitting between them. The CDR3 consists of 16 residues. The CDR3 sequence is CASSPPRRVGSYEQYF. The DNA of the CDR3 is TGTGCCAGCAGCCCCCCCCGCCGGGTTGGCTCCTACGAGCAGTACTTC.

This chain links TRBV29-1 with TRBJ2-2, with 9 bases matching TRBD1. Per the germline V gene, CDR1 is SQVTM and CDR2 is ANQGSEA. The CDR3 has 15 residues. The junction had 10 bases not matched to a gene; V was cut back by 7 bases and J by 4 bases. CDR3 region: CSAGTGKDFTGELFF. In DNA form, the CDR3 reads TGCAGCGCAGGGACAGGGAAAGATTTCACCGGGGAGCTGTTTTTT.

The rearrangement uses TRBV5-1 and TRBJ2-1; TRBD2 matches 11 bases. Germline-derived CDR1 and CDR2 are SGHRS and YFSETQ. Losses at the gene ends were 5 bases for V and 6 bases for J; bases not matched to a gene: 10. The CDR3 is made up of 16 amino acids. The CDR3 region is CASSRLAGGSANEQFF. The CDR3 bases are TGCGCCAGCAGTAGGCTAGCGGGAGGATCCGCCAATGAGCAGTTCTTC.

The chain recombines TRBV28 with TRBJ1-1, with TRBD1 matching over 9 bases. Trimming cost V 9 bases and J 2 bases; bases outside gene matches: 7. This CDR3 contains 14 residues. CDR1 is MDHEN, CDR2 SYDVKM, per germline. Written as DNA, the CDR3 is TGTGCCAGTAGGACAGGGGACCAAAACACTGAAGCTTTCTTT. It encodes CASRTGDQNTEAFF.

The J gene is TRBJ2-1, the V gene TRBV29-1; D is unresolved. Trimming took off 4 bases at V and 0 bases at J, with 10 bases between the two ends. The CDR3 is 14 residues long. Germline CDR1 and CDR2: SQVTM and ANQGSEA. CDR3 amino acids: CSVVTLSSYNEQFF. The CDR3 nucleotides are TGCAGCGTTGTGACTCTGAGCTCCTACAATGAGCAGTTCTTC.

This chain connects TRBV21-1 to TRBJ1-1; the table gives TRBD1 as D, unverified against the DNA. TRBV21-1 is recorded as a pseudogene. The length of the CDR3 is 14 residues. CDR3 sequence reads: CATQGGGGNTEAFF. The CDR3, as DNA: TGTGCCACCCAAGGTGGGGGCGGGAACACTGAAGCTTTCTTT.

The chain couples TRBV7-9 to TRBJ1-5; D unclear. Germline lookup yields CDR1 SEHNR and CDR2 FQNEAQ (reference sequence). V gave up 5 bases and J gave up 2 bases, with 7 bases separating them. The CDR3 consists of 13 residues. CDR3 region: CASSLSRNQPQHF. DNA for the CDR3: TGTGCCAGCAGCCTTAGCCGCAATCAGCCCCAGCATTTT.

The chain uses TRBV10-3 and TRBJ2-1; a possible D gene is TRBD2 (5 bases). Germline lookup yields CDR1 ENHRY and CDR2 SYGVKD. V shed 4 bases and J shed 4 bases, with 17 bases lying between them. The CDR3 runs 16 residues. CDR3 in DNA: TGTGCCATCAGTGGGAGCGGACTGGGGAAATACAATGAGCAGTTCTTC. Protein sequence: CAISGSGLGKYNEQFF.

The CDR3 coding sequence is TGTGCCAGCTCCCCGGGACTAGCGGGAGAAAATGAGCAGTTCTTC. Protein sequence: CASSPGLAGENEQFF. The rearrangement links TRBV18 to TRBJ2-1, with TRBD2 matching 14 bases. Trimming at V came to 6 bases and at J to 7 bases, leaving 5 bases not matched to a gene. The CDR3 is 15 residues long. Per germline, CDR1 KGHSH and CDR2 LQKENI.

The chain carries TRBV6-1 and TRBJ1-4, with TRBD1 identical over 10 bases. The ends lost 4 bases at V and 5 bases at J; junction bases unmatched: 4. Germline CDR1 and CDR2: MNHNS and SASEGT. CDR3 length: 15 amino acids. The CDR3 DNA sequence: TGTGCCAGCAGTGGACAGGGGGCAAGGAATGAAAAACTGTTTTTT. Protein sequence: CASSGQGARNEKLFF.

Concerning this clone: Other DNA variants within this sample encode the same CDR3. CDR3 amino acids: CASSPDRAYGYTF. In DNA, the CDR3 is TGTGCCAGCTCACCTGACAGGGCCTATGGCTACACCTTC. The J gene is TRBJ1-2, the V gene TRBV18; 7 nucleotides line up with TRBD1. J lost 4 bases, V lost 3 bases, and 2 bases had no gene match. CDR1 and CDR2 (germline): KGHSH, LQKENI. The CDR3 is 13 amino acids. Full variable domain (rest looked up from reference TRBV18 and TRBJ1-2): NAGVMQNPRHLVRRRGQEARLRCSPMKGHSHVYWYRQLPEEGLKFMVYLQKENIIDESGMPKERFSAEFPKEGPSILRIQQVVRGDSAAYFCASSPDRAYGYTFGSGTRLTVV.

This sequence joins TRBV11-2 and TRBJ1-5; 8 bases fit TRBD1. Germline CDR1 is SGHAT and CDR2 is FQNNGV. V gave up 5 bases and J gave up 7 bases; unmatched junction bases: 10. The CDR3 contains 15 residues. In DNA form, the CDR3 reads TGTGCCAGCAGCGCGCAGGGGGCTTTAGGACAGCCCCAGCATTTT. This codes for CASSAQGALGQPQHF.

The table lists this clone with a count of one. This chain uses TRBV5-1 with TRBJ2-2; 9 nucleotides agree with TRBD1. Trimming took 3 bases from V and 5 from J; bases not matched to a gene: 8. This CDR3 contains 16 residues. Germline CDR1 reads SGHRS; CDR2 reads YFSETQ. The CDR3 DNA reads as TGCGCCAGCAGCTCAAGGGACAGGGTGTGGACCGGGGAGCTGTTTTTT. This translates into CASSSRDRVWTGELFF.

The chain employs TRBV7-3 and TRBJ2-3; 7 nucleotides agree with TRBD2. The germline V gene has CDR1 SGHTA and CDR2 FQGTGA. The J segment lost 1 base and the V segment lost 5 bases, leaving 9 bases of the junction unmatched. The CDR3 sequence is 16 residues long. In DNA form, the CDR3 reads TGTGCCAGCAGCCCCCGGGGTAGCGGGCGCACAGATACGCAGTATTTT. This gives the protein CASSPRGSGRTDTQYF.

The genes are TRBV6-5 and TRBJ2-1; D might be TRBD2 (6 bases). This CDR3 spans 14 amino acids. V dropped 8 bases and J dropped 10 bases, with 21 bases sitting between them. Germline V gene lookup returns CDR1 MNHEY and CDR2 SVGAGI. Here the CDR3 DNA reads TGTGCCAGCTCCGGATCGGCGGGGTCTAGGGAGCAGTTCTTC. Amino acid sequence: CASSGSAGSREQFF.

This clone was detected only once. This rearrangement joins TRBV2 to TRBJ2-7; D remains unclear. Germline CDR1 SNHLY, CDR2 FYNNEI. This CDR3 has 15 residues. Trimming took off 7 bases at V and 0 bases at J, with 16 bases between the two ends. The CDR3 is CASKVGGTVSYEQYF. CDR3 nucleotide sequence: TGTGCCAGCAAGGTAGGCGGAACGGTCTCCTACGAGCAGTACTTC.